The present entry profiles one T cell receptor beta chain with its context. Here immunoSEQ multiplex PCR was the method, and the copy in TCRdb shows in-frame clones only, minus some. Among tens of thousands of clones listed, about four fifths were seen once. The sample is drawn from a study of T cell clones after liver transplantation. Overall study: HCV positivity affected three of eight recipients; the rest lacked autoimmune or viral indications.

This clonotype was sampled from a human patient who received a liver transplant. Some T cells could come from the graft donor. Source: CD8+ T cells from blood, taken 54 months after liver transplant.

CDR3 amino acids: CASSVVDGFRGYTF. The DNA for the CDR3 is TGTGCCAGCAGCGTAGTTGATGGCTTTCGTGGCTACACCTTC. The genes are TRBV9 and TRBJ1-2; unclear D gene. V was trimmed by 0 bases and J by 7 bases, leaving 13 bases between them. This CDR3 contains 14 residues. Germline assignment: CDR1 SGDLS and CDR2 YYNGEE.